The present T cell receptor beta chain was sequenced within a study of blood T cell repertoires in COVID-19. Per the germline V gene, CDR1 is SGHRS and CDR2 is YFSETQ. Trimming removed 0 bases from V and 0 bases from J, with 6 bases in between. The CDR3 runs to 14 residues. Note on this clone: The same CDR3 can be traced to other DNA sequences in this sample.

Data came from immunoSEQ multiplex PCR; TCRdb stores just in-frame clones and leaves some out. In the table there are a few hundred thousand clones, approximately 81% of which are singletons. The chain has TRBV5-1 and TRBJ1-2; maybe TRBD1 (6 bases). The source material was peripheral blood. The receptor's source is a woman aged 18-29 years with acute or convalescent COVID-19. In nucleotides, the CDR3 is TGCGCCAGCAGCTTGGAGGGGGCTAACTATGGCTACACCTTC. Amino acids: CASSLEGANYGYTF.